This T cell receptor (beta chain) was sequenced in a study of cytomegalovirus exposure and HLA in healthy donors. Study as a whole: A prior study identified 120 million or so unique TCR beta sequences from 150 million to 200 million T cells. Overall study findings and caveats: In an earlier analysis, productive rearrangement rates for most beta V segments clustered near 87% or 30%. Despite most TCR sequences being rare, some public TCRs occurred in many donors. Under in vitro conditions, a few CMV-associated chains were confirmed as specific for CMV antigens.

The CDR3 spans 15 residues. V lost 3 bases and J lost 5; bases outside the gene matches: 6. Looked up from germline, CDR1 is SGDLS and CDR2 is YYNGEE. A multiplex PCR was run with 60 Vbeta primers and 13 Jbeta primers. Produced via immunoSEQ multiplex PCR; TCRdb's table is partial and in-frame only. Among 100,000 to 150,000 clones listed, 65% to 80% were seen once. With regard to this clone: As yet, its antigen is unknown.

The sequence was obtained from a human donor in good health. The sequenced material came from PBMCs. V and J are TRBV9 and TRBJ1-1; 11 positions agree with TRBD1. CDR3 sequence (DNA): TGTGCCAGCAGCGGGGACAGGGGGAGTTTAACTGAAGCTTTCTTT. Its protein product is CASSGDRGSLTEAFF.